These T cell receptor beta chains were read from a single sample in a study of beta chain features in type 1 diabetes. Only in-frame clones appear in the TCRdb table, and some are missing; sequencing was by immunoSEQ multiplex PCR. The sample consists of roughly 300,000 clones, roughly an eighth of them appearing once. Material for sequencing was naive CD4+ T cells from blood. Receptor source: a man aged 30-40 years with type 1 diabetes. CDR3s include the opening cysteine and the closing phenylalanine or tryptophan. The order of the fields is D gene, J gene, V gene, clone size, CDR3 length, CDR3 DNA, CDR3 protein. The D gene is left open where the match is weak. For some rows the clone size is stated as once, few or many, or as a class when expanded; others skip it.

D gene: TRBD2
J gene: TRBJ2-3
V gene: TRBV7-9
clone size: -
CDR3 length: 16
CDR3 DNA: TGTGCCAGCAGCCCGCCTAGCGGGAGATCCCCAGATACGCAGTATTTT
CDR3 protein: CASSPPSGRSPDTQYF

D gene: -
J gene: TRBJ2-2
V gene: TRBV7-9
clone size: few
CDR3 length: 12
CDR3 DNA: TGTGCCAGCAGCCCGGGATTCGGGGAGCTGTTTTTT
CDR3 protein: CASSPGFGELFF

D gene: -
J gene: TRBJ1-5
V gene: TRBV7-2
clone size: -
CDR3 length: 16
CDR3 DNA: TGTGCCAGCAGCTTAGGGGGCCAGGGTTCCAATCAGCCCCAGCATTTT
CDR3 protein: CASSLGGQGSNQPQHF

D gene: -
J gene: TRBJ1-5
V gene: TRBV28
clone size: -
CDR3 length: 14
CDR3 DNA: TGTGCCAGCAGCCCTGTCCGTGCGTATCAGCCCCAGCATTTT
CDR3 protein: CASSPVRAYQPQHF

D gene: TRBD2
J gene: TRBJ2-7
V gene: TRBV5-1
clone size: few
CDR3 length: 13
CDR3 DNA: TGCGCCAGCAGCCAACTAGCGGGAGAAGAGCAGTACTTC
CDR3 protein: CASSQLAGEEQYF

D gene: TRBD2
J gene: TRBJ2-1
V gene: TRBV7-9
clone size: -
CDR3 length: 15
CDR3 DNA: TGTGCCAGCAGTCCCGGGACTAGCGGAAACAATGAGCAGTTCTTC
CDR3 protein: CASSPGTSGNNEQFF

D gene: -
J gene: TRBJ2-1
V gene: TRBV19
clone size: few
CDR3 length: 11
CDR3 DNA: TGTGCCAGTAGTGTGGATAGCGTGCAGTTCTTC
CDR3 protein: CASSVDSVQFF

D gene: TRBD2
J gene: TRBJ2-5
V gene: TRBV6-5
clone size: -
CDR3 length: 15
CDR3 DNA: TGTGCCAGCAGTTCCCTAGCGGGAGTCAGAAAGACCCAGTACTTC
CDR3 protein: CASSSLAGVRKTQYF

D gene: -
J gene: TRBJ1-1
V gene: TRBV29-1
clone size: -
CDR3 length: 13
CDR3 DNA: TGCAGCGTTGAATCTACTACAGGGACTGAAGCTTTCTTT
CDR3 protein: CSVESTTGTEAFF

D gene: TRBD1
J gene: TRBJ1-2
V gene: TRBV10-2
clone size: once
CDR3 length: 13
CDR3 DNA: TGCGCCAGCAGTGTAGACAGGGCGGCTGGCTACACCTTC
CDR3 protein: CASSVDRAAGYTF

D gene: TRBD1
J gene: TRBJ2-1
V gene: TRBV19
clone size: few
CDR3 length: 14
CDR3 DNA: TGTGCCAGTAGCGGGACAGGGTCTTACAATGAGCAGTTCTTC
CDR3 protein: CASSGTGSYNEQFF

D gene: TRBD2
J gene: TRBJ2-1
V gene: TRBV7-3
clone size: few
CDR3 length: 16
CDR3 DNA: TGTGCCAGCAGCCCGCGGGGACTAGCGATCTTGAATGAGCAGTTCTTC
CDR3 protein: CASSPRGLAILNEQFF

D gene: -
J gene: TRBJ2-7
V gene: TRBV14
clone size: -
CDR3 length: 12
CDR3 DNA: TGTGCCAGCAGCCATGACTACTACGAGCAGTACTTC
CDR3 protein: CASSHDYYEQYF

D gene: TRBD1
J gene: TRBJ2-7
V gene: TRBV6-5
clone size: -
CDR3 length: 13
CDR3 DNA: TGTGCCAGCAGGTCGCAGGGGGCTAGCGAGCAGTACTTC
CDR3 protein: CASRSQGASEQYF

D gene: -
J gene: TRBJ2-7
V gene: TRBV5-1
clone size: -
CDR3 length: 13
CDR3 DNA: TGCGCCAGCAGCAACGACAGATTCTACGAGCAGTACTTC
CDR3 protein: CASSNDRFYEQYF

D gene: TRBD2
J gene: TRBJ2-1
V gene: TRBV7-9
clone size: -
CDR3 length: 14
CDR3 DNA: TGTGCCAGCAGCTCCTCCGGGACTAACAATGAGCAGTTCTTC
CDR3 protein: CASSSSGTNNEQFF

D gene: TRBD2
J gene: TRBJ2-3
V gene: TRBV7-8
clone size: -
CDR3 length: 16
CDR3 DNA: TGTGCCAGCAGCTTTCAACTAGCGGGGAGCTCCGATACGCAGTATTTT
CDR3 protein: CASSFQLAGSSDTQYF

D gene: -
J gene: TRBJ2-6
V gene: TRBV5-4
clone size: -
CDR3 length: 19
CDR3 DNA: TGTGCCAGCAGCCCCGTAACCGGGACAAGAGTCTCTGGGGCCAACGTCCTGACTTTC
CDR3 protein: CASSPVTGTRVSGANVLTF

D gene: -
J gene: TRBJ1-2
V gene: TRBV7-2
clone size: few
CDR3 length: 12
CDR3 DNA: TGTGCCAGCAGCACCAGAAACTATGGCTACACCTTC
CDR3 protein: CASSTRNYGYTF

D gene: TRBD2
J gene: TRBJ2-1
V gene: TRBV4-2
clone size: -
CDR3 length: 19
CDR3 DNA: TGTGCCAGCAGCCAAGAGGGACTAGCGGGTCTGGGGTCCTACAATGAGCAGTTCTTC
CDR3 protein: CASSQEGLAGLGSYNEQFF

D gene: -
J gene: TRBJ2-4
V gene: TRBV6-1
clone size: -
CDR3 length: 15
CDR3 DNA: TGTGCCAGCAGCGGCACGACAGGAGCCAAAAACATTCAGTACTTC
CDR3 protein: CASSGTTGAKNIQYF

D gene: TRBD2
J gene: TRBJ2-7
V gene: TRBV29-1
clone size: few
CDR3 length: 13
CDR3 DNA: TGCAGCGTTGGGGTAGCGGGAGCAGGCGAGCAGTACTTC
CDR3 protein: CSVGVAGAGEQYF